The 9 T cell receptor beta chains presented below share a single source sample, sequenced in a study of CD8 T cells in Susac syndrome. Reverse transcription of about 0.45 to 1 ug RNA was performed with random hexamers. TCRdb re-derived calls from the immunoSEQ multiplex PCR reads in MiXCR, one entry per CDR3 protein. The sample lists tens of thousands of distinct CDR3 sequences, 93% occurring once. Specimen: CD8+ T cells from PBMCs. Source of these receptors: a human donor in good health.

This clonotype showed up just once. The chain carries TRBV2 and TRBJ2-7; possibly TRBD1 for D (6 bases). Trimming cost V 2 bases and J 6 bases, with 11 bases left between them. Germline CDR1 is SNHLY and CDR2 is FYNNEI. The CDR3 spans 13 residues. CDR3 bases: TGTGCCAGCAGTGAAAACCTCAGGGGCGAGCAGTACTTC. Encoded protein: CASSENLRGEQYF.

The V gene is TRBV28, the J gene TRBJ1-5; TRBD1 agrees at 9 bases. V shed 6 bases and J 5 bases; nucleotides not matched to a gene: 8. Looked up from germline, CDR1 is MDHEN and CDR2 is SYDVKM. The CDR3 loop spans 15 amino acids. The CDR3 loop is CASRLGQGGYQPQHF. CDR3 bases: TGTGCCAGCAGGTTGGGACAGGGCGGTTATCAGCCCCAGCATTTT.

The rearrangement uses TRBV20-1 and TRBJ1-5, with D unclear. V lost 0 bases, J lost 0 bases, and 6 bases lay in between. Germline V gene lookup returns CDR1 DFQATT and CDR2 SNEGSKA (reference sequence). The CDR3 spans 14 residues. As DNA, the CDR3 is TGCAGTGCTAGAGAAAGACATAGCAATCAGCCCCAGCATTTT. Its translation is CSARERHSNQPQHF.

The chain recombines TRBV9 with TRBJ1-5; TRBD1 might be the D (6 bases). V was cut by 4 bases and J by 5 bases, with 16 bases left in between. The germline gives CDR1 SGDLS, CDR2 YYNGEE. The CDR3 loop spans 15 amino acids. The CDR3 bases are TGTGCCAGCAGCAAAGAGGGGGGCGCCGATCAGCCCCAGCATTTT. Its translation is CASSKEGGADQPQHF.

The J gene is TRBJ2-2, the V gene TRBV4-1, with D tentatively TRBD2 (6 bases). CDR3 length: 14 residues. Germline V CDR1 and CDR2: MGHRA, YSYEKL. V lost 1 base and J lost 6, with 9 bases in between. The DNA for the CDR3 is TGCGCCAGCAGCCAAGGGACTAATTCCGGGGAGCTGTTTTTT. This codes for CASSQGTNSGELFF.

The rearrangement joins TRBV7-9 to TRBJ2-7, with D perhaps matching TRBD1 (7 bases). Trimming shortened V by 1 base and J by 6 bases, and 13 bases separated the two germline ends. The CDR3 is 14 amino acids. Germline-derived CDR1 and CDR2 are SEHNR and FQNEAQ (reference sequence). The CDR3 DNA reads as TGTGCCAGCAGCTTAGGCAGGGGGGCGGCCGAGCAGTACTTC. Its protein product is CASSLGRGAAEQYF.

The rearrangement uses TRBV27 and TRBJ1-2, with D perhaps matching TRBD1 (6 bases). The CDR3 runs 14 residues. Germline lookup yields CDR1 MNHEY and CDR2 SMNVEV (reference sequence). V lost 5 bases and J 5 bases, leaving 15 bases between the germline ends. This CDR3 reads CASSPQGTGYGYTF. The CDR3 region has the DNA TGTGCCAGCAGTCCCCAGGGGACTGGGTATGGCTACACCTTC.

The rearrangement joins TRBV12-3 or TRBV12-4 to TRBJ2-1; D might be TRBD1 (5 bases). Trimming left V 8 bases short and J 4 bases short, with 18 bases between. The CDR3 contains 15 residues. CDR3 coding DNA: TGTGCCAGCCTCACCACAGGCTCTTTTTACAATGAGCAGTTCTTC. Translation: CASLTTGSFYNEQFF.

This rearrangement joins TRBV27 to TRBJ2-2; no clear D gene. The CDR3 spans 13 residues. Trimming stripped 2 bases from V and 3 bases from J, with 4 bases between. Germline CDR1 MNHEY, CDR2 SMNVEV (reference sequence). Written as DNA, the CDR3 is TGTGCCAGCAGTTTAGGTGACACCGGGGAGCTGTTTTTT. This encodes CASSLGDTGELFF.